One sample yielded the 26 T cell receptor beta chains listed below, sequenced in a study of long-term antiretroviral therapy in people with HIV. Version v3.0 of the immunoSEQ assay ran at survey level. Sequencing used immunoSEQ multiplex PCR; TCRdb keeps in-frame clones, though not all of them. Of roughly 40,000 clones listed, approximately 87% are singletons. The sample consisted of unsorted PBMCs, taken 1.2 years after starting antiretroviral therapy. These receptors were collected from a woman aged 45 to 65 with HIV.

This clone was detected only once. The CDR3 loop reads CASSLKFPSDPFYEQYF. The DNA of the CDR3 is TGCGCCAGCAGCTTGAAGTTTCCTAGTGACCCCTTTTACGAGCAGTACTTC. The genes are TRBV5-1 and TRBJ2-7; no clear D gene. The CDR3 sequence is 17 residues long. V lost 1 base to trimming and J lost 4 bases, with 21 bases between them. Germline-derived CDR1 and CDR2 are SGHRS and YFSETQ. The complete variable domain, with remaining parts taken from reference TRBV5-1 and TRBJ2-7, reads KAGVTQTPRYLIKTRGQQVTLSCSPISGHRSVSWYQQTPGQGLQFLFEYFSETQRNKGNFPGRFSGRQFSNSRSEMNVSTLELGDSALYLCASSLKFPSDPFYEQYFGPGTRLTVT.

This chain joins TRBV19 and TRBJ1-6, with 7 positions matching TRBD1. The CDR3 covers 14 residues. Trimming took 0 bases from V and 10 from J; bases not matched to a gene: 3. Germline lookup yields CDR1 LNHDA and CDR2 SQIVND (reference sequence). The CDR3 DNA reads TGTGCCAGTAGTATAGAAGGGGGCGAATCACCCCTCCACTTT. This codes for CASSIEGGESPLHF.

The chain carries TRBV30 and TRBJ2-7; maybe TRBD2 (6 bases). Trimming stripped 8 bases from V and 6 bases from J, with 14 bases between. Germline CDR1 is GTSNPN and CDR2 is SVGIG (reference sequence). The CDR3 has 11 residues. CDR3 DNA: TGTGCCGGGACGGCCGGGGGCGAGCAGTACTTC. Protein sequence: CAGTAGGEQYF.

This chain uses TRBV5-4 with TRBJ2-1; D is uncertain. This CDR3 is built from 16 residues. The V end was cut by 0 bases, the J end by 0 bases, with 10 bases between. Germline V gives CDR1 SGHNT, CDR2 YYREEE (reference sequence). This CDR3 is CASSLVVSSSYNEQFF. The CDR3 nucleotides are TGTGCCAGCAGCTTGGTGGTCTCGAGCTCCTACAATGAGCAGTTCTTC.

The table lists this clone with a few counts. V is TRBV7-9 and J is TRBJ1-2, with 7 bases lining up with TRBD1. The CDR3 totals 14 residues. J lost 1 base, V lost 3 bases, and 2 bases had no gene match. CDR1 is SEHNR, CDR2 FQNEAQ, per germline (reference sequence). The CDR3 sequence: CASSLPGGNYGYTF. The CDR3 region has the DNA TGTGCCAGCAGCTTGCCAGGGGGTAACTATGGCTACACCTTC.

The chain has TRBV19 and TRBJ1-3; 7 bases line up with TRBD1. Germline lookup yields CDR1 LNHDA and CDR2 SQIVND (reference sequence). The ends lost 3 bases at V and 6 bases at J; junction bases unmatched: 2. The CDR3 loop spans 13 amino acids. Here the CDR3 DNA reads TGTGCCAGTAGTATGGGACAGTCAAACACCATATATTTT. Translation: CASSMGQSNTIYF.

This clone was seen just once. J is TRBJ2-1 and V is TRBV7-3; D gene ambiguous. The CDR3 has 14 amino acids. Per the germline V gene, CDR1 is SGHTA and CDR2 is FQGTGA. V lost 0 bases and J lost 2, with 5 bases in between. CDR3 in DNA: TGTGCCAGCAGCTTAACGAGCGCCTACAATGAGCAGTTCTTC. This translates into CASSLTSAYNEQFF.

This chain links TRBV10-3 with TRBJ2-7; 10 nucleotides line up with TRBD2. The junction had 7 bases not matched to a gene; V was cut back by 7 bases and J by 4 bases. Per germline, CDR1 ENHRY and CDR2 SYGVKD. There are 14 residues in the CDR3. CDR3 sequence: CAITPTSGVYEQYF. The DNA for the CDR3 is TGTGCCATCACCCCAACTAGCGGGGTATACGAGCAGTACTTC.

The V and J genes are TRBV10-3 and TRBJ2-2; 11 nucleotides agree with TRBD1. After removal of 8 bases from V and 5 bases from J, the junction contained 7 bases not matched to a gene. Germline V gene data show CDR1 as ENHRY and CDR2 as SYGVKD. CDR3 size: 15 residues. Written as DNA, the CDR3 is TGTGCCATCTTCAGCGGGACAGGGGGTACCGGGGAGCTGTTTTTT. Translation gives CAIFSGTGGTGELFF.

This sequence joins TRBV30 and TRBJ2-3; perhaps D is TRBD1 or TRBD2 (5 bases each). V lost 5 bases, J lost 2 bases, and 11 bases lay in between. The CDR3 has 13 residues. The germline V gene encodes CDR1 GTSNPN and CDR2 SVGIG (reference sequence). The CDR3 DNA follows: TGTGCCTGGGTGGGACGGATCACAGATACGCAGTATTTT. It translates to CAWVGRITDTQYF.

CDR3: CASSLKRSSGNTIYF. The CDR3 nucleotides are TGTGCCAGCAGCTTAAAACGGAGCTCTGGAAACACCATATATTTT. The chain couples TRBV11-2 to TRBJ1-3; unclear D gene. Germline V lookup: CDR1 SGHAT, CDR2 FQNNGV. V was pared by 2 bases and J by 0 bases, with 8 bases between. The CDR3 loop spans 15 amino acids.

CDR3 DNA sequence: TGTGCCTGGAGAGGGAGACCGGATCAGCCCCAGCATTTT. It is translated as CAWRGRPDQPQHF. The genes are TRBV30 and TRBJ1-5; the D is unclear. The V and J ends lost 3 bases and 5 bases respectively, with 11 bases between them. Germline-derived CDR1 and CDR2 are GTSNPN and SVGIG (reference sequence). This CDR3 contains 13 residues.

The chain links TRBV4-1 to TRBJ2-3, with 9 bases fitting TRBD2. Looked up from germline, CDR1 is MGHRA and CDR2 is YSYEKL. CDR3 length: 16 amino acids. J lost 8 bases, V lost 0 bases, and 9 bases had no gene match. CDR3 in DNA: TGCGCCAGCAGCCAAGACAACCCCCGGACTAGCGCTACGCAGTATTTT. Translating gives CASSQDNPRTSATQYF.

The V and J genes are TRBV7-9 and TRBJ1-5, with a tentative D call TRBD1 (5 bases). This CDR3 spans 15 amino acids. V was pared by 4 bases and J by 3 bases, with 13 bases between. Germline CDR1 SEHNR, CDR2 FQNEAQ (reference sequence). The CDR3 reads CASSYSGTFNQPQHF. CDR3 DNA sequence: TGTGCCAGCAGCTACTCCGGGACGTTCAATCAGCCCCAGCATTTT.

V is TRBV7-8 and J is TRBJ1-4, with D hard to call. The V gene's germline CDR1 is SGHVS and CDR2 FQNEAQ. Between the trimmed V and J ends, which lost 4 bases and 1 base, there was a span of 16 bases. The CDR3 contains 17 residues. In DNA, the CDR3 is TGTGCCAGCAGCTCCCGCACCGCGCCCGTAACTAATGAAAAACTGTTTTTT. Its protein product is CASSSRTAPVTNEKLFF.

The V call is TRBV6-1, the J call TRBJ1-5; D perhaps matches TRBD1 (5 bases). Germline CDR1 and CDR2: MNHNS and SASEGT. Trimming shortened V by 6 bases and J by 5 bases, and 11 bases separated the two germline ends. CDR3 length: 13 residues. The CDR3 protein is CASRALRDQPQHF. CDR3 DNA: TGTGCCAGCAGGGCCCTCAGGGATCAGCCCCAGCATTTT.

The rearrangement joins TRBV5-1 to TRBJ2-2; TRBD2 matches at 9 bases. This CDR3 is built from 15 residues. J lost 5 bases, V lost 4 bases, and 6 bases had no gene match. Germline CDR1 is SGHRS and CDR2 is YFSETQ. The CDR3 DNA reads TGCGCCAGCAGCCGGGCGGGGGGGCAGACCGGGGAGCTGTTTTTT. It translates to CASSRAGGQTGELFF.

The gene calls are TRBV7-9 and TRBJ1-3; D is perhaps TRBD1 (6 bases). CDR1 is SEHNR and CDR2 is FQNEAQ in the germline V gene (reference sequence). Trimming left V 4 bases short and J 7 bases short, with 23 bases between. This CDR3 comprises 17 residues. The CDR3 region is CASSSGGGTATWNTIYF. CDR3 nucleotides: TGTGCCAGCAGCTCAGGTGGGGGCACCGCCACTTGGAACACCATATATTTT.

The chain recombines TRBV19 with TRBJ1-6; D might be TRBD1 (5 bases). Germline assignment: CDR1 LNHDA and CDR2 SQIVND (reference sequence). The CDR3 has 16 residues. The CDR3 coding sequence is TGTGCTACAAGCGGCAGGGAACTCTCCTATAATTCACCCCTCCACTTT. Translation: CATSGRELSYNSPLHF.

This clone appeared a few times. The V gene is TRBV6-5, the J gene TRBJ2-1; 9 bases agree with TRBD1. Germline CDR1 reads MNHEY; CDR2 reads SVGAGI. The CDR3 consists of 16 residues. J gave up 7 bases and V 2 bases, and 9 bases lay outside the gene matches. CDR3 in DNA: TGTGCCAGCAGTTACGGTTACGGGACAGGGAAGAATGAGCAGTTCTTC. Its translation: CASSYGYGTGKNEQFF.

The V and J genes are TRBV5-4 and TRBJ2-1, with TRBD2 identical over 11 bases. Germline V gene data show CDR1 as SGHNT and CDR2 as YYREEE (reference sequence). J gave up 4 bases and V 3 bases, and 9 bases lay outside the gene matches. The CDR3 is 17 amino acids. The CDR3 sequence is CASSSSKASGGYNEQFF. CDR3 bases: TGTGCCAGCAGCTCCTCGAAAGCTAGCGGGGGGTACAATGAGCAGTTCTTC.

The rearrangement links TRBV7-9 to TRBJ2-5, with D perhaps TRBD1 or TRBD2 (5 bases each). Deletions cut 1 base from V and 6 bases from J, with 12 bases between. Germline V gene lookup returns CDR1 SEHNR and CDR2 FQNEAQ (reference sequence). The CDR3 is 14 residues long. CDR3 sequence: CASSLVLAGKTQYF. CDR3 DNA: TGTGCCAGCAGCTTAGTTCTAGCAGGGAAGACCCAGTACTTC.

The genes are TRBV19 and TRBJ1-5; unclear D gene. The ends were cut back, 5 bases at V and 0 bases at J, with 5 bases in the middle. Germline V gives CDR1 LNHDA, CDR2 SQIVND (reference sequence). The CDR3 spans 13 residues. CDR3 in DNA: TGTGCCAGTAGTCGGACTAGCAATCAGCCCCAGCATTTT. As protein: CASSRTSNQPQHF.

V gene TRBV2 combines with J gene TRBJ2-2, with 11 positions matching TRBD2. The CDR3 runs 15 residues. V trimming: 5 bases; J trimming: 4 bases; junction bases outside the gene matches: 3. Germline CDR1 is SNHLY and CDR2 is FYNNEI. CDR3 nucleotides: TGTGCCAGCAGTTTAGCGGGGGGGCTCACCGGGGAGCTGTTTTTT. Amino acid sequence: CASSLAGGLTGELFF.

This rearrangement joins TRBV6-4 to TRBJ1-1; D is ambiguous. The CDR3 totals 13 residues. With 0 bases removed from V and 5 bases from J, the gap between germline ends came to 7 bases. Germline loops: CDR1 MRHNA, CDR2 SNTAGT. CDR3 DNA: TGTGCCAGCAGTGACTCGACTCGGACTGAAGCTTTCTTT. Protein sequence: CASSDSTRTEAFF.

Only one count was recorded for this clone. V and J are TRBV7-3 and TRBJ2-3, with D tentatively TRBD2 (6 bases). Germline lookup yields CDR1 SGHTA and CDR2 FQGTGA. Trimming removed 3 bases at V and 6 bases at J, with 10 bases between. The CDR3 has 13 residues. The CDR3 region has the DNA TGTGCCAGCAGCTTCTCGGGGGAGGATACGCAGTATTTT. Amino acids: CASSFSGEDTQYF.